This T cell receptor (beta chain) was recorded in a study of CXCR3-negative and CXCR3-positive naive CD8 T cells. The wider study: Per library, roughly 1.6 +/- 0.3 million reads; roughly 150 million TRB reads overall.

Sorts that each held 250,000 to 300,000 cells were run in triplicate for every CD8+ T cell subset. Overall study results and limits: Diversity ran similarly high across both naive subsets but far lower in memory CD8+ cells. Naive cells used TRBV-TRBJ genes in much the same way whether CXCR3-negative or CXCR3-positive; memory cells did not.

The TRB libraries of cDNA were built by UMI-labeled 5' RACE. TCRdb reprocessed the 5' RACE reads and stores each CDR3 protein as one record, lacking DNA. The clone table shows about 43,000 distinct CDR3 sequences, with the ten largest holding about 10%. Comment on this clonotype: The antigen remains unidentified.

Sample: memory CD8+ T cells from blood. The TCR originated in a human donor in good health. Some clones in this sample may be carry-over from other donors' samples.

The CDR3: CAWSEGSSETQYF. The gene calls are TRBV30 and TRBJ2-5; absent DNA, TCRdb's TRBD1 call cannot be checked. The CDR3 length is 13 residues. Per the germline V gene, CDR1 is GTSNPN and CDR2 is SVGIG (reference sequence).